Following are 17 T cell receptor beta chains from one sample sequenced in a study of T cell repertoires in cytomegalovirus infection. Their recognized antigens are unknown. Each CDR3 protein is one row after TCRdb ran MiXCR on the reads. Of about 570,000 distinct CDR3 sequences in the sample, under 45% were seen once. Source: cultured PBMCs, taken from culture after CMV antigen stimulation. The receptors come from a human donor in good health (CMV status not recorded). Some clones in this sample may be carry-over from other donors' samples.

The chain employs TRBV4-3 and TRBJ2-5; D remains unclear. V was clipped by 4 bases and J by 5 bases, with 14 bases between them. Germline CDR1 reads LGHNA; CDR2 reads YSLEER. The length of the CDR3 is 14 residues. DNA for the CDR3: TGCGCCAGCAGCCTCAAACTGTCGCGGGAGACCCAGTACTTC. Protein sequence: CASSLKLSRETQYF.

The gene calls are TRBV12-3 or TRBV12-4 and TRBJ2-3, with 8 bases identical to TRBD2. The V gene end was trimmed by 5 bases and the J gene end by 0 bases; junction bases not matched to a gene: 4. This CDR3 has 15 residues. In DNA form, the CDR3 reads TGTGCCAGCAGTACTAGCGGATATAGCACAGATACGCAGTATTTT. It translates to CASSTSGYSTDTQYF.

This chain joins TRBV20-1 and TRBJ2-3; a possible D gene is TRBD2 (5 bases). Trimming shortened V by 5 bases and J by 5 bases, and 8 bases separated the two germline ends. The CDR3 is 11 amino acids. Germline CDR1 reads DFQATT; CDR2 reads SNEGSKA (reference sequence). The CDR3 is CSAQLEDTQYF. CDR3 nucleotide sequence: TGCAGTGCTCAACTAGAAGATACGCAGTATTTT.

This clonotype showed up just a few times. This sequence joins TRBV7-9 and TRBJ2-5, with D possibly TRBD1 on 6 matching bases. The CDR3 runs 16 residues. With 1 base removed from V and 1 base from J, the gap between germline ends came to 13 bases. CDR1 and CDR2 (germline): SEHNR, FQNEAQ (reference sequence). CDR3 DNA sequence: TGTGCCAGCAGCTTAGATCAGGGGAATTCCCAAGAGACCCAGTACTTC. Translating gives CASSLDQGNSQETQYF.

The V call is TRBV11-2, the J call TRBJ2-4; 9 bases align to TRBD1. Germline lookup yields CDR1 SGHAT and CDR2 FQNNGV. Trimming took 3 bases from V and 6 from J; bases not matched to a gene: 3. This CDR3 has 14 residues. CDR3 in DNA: TGTGCCAGCAGCTTTGACAGGGGGATAAACATTCAGTACTTC. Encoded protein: CASSFDRGINIQYF.

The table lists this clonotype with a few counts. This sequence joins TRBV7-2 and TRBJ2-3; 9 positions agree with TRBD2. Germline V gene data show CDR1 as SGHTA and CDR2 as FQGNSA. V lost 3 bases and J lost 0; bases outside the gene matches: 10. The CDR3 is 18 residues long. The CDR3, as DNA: TGTGCCAGCAGCTTGGGGCTAGCGGGGAAATATAGCACAGATACGCAGTATTTT. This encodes CASSLGLAGKYSTDTQYF.

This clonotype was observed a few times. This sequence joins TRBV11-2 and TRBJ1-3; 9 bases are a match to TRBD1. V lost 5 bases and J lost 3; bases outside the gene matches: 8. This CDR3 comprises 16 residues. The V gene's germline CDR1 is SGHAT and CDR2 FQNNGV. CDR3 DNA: TGTGCCAGCAGCCACGCCGGGACAGGGTTTGGAAACACCATATATTTT. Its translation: CASSHAGTGFGNTIYF.

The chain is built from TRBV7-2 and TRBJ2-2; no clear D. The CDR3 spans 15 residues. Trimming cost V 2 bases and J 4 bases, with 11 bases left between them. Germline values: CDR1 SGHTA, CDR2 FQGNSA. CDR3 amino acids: CASSLTFLRTGELFF. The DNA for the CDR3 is TGTGCCAGCAGCTTAACCTTCCTCCGCACCGGGGAGCTGTTTTTT.

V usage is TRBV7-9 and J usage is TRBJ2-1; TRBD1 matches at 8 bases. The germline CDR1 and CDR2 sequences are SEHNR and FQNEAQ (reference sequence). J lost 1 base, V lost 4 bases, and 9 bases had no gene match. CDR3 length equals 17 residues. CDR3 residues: CASSSYPGTGSYNEQFF. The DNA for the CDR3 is TGTGCCAGCAGCTCCTACCCCGGGACAGGATCCTACAATGAGCAGTTCTTC.

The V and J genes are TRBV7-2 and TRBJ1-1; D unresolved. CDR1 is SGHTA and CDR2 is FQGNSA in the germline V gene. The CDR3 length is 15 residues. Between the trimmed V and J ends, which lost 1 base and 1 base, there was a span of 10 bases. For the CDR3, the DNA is TGTGCCAGCAGCTTAGTAAGATTGGCGAACACTGAAGCTTTCTTT. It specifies CASSLVRLANTEAFF. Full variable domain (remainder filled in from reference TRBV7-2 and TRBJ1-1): GAGVSQSPSNKVTEKGKDVELRCDPISGHTALYWYRQSLGQGLEFLIYFQGNSAPDKSGLPSDRFSAERTGGSVSTLTIQRTQQEDSAVYLCASSLVRLANTEAFFGQGTRLTVV.

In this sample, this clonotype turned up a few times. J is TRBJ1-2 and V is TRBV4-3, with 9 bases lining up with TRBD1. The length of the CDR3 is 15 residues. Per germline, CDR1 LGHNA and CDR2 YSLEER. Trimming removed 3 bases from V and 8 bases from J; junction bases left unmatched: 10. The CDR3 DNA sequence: TGCGCCAGCAGCCATGACCGGGACAGGGCCGCGGGCTACACCTTC. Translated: CASSHDRDRAAGYTF.

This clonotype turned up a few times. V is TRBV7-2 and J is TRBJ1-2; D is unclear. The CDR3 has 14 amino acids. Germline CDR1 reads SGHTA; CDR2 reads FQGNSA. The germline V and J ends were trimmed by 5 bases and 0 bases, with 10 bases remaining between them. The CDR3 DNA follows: TGTGCCAGCAGCCTCCGACAACCTAACTATGGCTACACCTTC. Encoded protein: CASSLRQPNYGYTF.

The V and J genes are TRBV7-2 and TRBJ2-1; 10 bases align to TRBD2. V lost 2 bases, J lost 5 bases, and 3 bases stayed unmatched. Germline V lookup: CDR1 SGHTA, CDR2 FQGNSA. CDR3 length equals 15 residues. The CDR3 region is CASSLTGLADNEQFF. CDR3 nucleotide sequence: TGTGCCAGCAGCTTAACCGGACTAGCGGACAATGAGCAGTTCTTC.

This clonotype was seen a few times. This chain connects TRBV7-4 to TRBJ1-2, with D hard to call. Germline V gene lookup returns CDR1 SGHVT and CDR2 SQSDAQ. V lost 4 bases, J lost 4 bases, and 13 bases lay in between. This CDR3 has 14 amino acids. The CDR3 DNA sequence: TGTGCCAGCAGCTCCGATCCAGGATTCTATGGCTACACCTTC. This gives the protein CASSSDPGFYGYTF. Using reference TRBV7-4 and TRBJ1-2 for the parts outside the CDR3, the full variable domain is GAGVSQSPRYKVAKRGRDVALRCDSISGHVTLYWYRQTLGQGSEVLTYSQSDAQRDKSGRPSGRFSAERPERSVSTLKIQRTEQGDSAVYLCASSSDPGFYGYTFGSGTRLTVV.

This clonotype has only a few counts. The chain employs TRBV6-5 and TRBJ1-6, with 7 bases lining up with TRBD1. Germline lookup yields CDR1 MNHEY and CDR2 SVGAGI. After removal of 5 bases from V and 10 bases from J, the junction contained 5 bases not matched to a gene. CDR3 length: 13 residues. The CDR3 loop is CASSRQGSSPLHF. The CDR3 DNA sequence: TGTGCCAGCAGTAGACAGGGTTCCTCACCCCTCCACTTT.

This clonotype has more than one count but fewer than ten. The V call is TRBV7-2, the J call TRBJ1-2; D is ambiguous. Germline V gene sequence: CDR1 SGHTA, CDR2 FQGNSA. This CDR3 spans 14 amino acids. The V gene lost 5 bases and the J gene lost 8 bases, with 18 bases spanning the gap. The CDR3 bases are TGTGCCAGCAGCCCCCTGAAGCGGGCGGAAGGCTACACCTTC. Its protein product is CASSPLKRAEGYTF.

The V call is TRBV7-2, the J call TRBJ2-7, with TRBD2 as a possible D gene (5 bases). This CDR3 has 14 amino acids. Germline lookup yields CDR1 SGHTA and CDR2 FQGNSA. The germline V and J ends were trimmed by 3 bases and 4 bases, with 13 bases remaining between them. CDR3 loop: CASSFGSREYEQYF. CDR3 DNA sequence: TGTGCCAGCAGCTTTGGCTCCCGGGAATACGAGCAGTACTTC.